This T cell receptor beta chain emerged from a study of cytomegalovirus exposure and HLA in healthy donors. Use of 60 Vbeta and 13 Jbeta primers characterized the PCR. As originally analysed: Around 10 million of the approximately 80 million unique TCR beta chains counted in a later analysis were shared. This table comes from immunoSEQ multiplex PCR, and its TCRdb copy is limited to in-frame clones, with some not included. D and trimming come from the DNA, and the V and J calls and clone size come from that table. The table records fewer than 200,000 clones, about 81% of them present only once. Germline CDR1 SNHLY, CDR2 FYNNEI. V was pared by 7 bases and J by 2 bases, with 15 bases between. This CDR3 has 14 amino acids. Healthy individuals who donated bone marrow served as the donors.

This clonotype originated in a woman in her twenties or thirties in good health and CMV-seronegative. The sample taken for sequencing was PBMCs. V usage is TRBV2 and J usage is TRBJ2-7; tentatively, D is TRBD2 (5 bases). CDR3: CASMEDLITYEQYF. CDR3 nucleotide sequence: TGTGCCAGCATGGAGGATCTAATAACCTACGAGCAGTACTTC.